Detailed here is one TCR beta chain. This clonotype has ten or more counts. No cognate antigen has been identified for it. No much larger clonotype is one base removed from it; base qualities were not supplied. This record comes from a study of T-cell reconstitution after alpha-beta-depleted transplantation in children (TCRdb year 2016). The study in broad terms: T-cell immune reconstitution after TCRalphabeta/CD19-depleted allogeneic hematopoietic cell transplantation in children was quantitatively tracked in the study by means of TCR repertoire profiling.

The CDR3 starts with the cysteine, ends with the phenylalanine, and has 14 residues. CDR3 DNA is the only sequence kept; it has 42 bases, read in frame from the first base. V is trimmed back by 5 bases and J by 5 bases, and the junction contains 6 bases that no gene match accounts for. The sample's treatment or condition, from its label and the paper: allogeneic hematopoietic cell transplantation with graft depleted of TCRalphabeta T cells and CD19 B cells. Transplant recipients were children who received TCRalphabeta/CD19-depleted allogeneic hematopoietic cell grafts. The research as a whole found: Over the following months the frequencies of hyperexpanded clones went down, and after one year T-cell counts and TCRbeta diversity were mostly credited to newly produced T cells. In some patients, the high TCRbeta diversity seen at day 60 was put down to recipient T cells and intrathymic progenitors that had survived conditioning. About two months after transplant, the apparently early recovery of alphabetaT-cell counts reportedly depended on just several hundred clones that had expanded rapidly and came from non-depleted graft cells.

The library was prepared using PCR. Sequencing took place on an Illumina HiSeq 2500. TCR library preparation used molecular barcoding, with unique molecular identifiers applied to normalize quantification of the TCRbeta repertoire. TCRdb itself trimmed the public reads at Q25 with fastp, ran MiXCR and retained productive beta chains. Rows are unified per CDR3 protein, each entry keeping the most common DNA and genes. For this sample the table gives hundreds of thousands of distinct CDR3 sequences, of which about 12% were detected only once. The top ten constitute 0.65% to 0.9% of the sample. The sequences come from PBMCs, collected before TCRalphabeta/CD19-depleted stem cell transplant. In this chain, TRBV12-3 or TRBV12-4 is recombined with TRBJ2-3; 8 bases in the middle match TRBD2. The TCR originated in a girl aged 2-10 years with congenital amegakaryocytic thrombocytopenia, due to receive a stem cell transplant. The CDR3 reads as follows: CASSQREIIDTQYF. In nucleotide form, the sequence is TGTGCCAGCAGTCAGCGGGAGATCATAGATACGCAGTATTTT.